This TCR beta chain is drawn from a study of blood T cell repertoires in COVID-19 (TCRdb year 2020). For the wider study: The collaborator samples originated in the United States, Italy and Spain and spanned the acute and convalescent phases of COVID-19. Deeply sampled blood TCRbeta repertoires from subjects exposed to, actively infected with, or recovered from COVID-19 were included in the dataset. Where available, HLA class I and class II types were taken from metadata supplied by the sample provider and were not determined by assay-based typing. The material from the prospective study consisted of cDNA or gDNA derived from T cells, B-cell-depleted T cells, or PBMCs. The repertoires were made available in a free public database intended to serve as a resource for research on the immune response to SARS-CoV-2. Samples came from the ongoing ImmuneRACE study (first 160 participants) plus 1,254 subjects from 6 global collaborators. The sample metadata nearly always contained a de-identified subject ID, COVID-19 status, age in years and sex.

CDR1 is given as LGHDT and CDR2 as YNNKEL, both from the germline V gene (reference sequence). Including the terminal cysteine and phenylalanine, the CDR3 comprises 15 residues. The entry retains the CDR3 DNA only, 45 bases that are in frame from base 1. Trimming costs V 4 bases and J 3 bases, and their ends lie 13 bases apart. One collaborating source in Seattle enrolled patients while the patients were actively infected and followed the patients over time throughout the course of disease. Collaborating institutions collected whole blood in K2EDTA tubes following their own protocols. Collaborator samples were shipped for TCRbeta analysis as frozen whole blood, isolated PBMCs, or DNA extracted from either sample type. In the case of this clone: This receptor's antigen is unknown. No base qualities exist here, and no much larger clone lies one base off it.

Results the study describes overall, beyond this receptor: The amount of clinical and demographic metadata varied by source and participant and was provided uncurated.

The immunoSEQ Assay, a bias-controlled multiplex PCR, was used to amplify TCRbeta CDR3 regions from genomic DNA. The study's own analysis went as follows. The number of nucleated cells in each sample was estimated by amplification of reference gene primers within the assay. To quantify the absolute abundance of each unique TCRbeta CDR3 rearrangement, sequence reads were collapsed and filtered. For each sample, productive Simpson clonality was calculated as the square root of Simpson's diversity index across productive rearrangements. TCRdb obtained this table from immuneACCESS and retained in-frame rearrangements with V and J assigned. These tables miss some clones; where compared with another copy, unresolved V genes account for less than half of the shortfall, and the remainder is unexplained. V, J and clone size reflect that table, while D and trimming were determined from the DNA. This sample lists tens of thousands of clones; 70% to 90% were detected once. The top ten constitute approximately 9.9% of the sample.

The chain joins TRBV3-1 (or the pseudogene TRBV3-2) to TRBJ1-5, with a weak D call of TRBD1 (5 bases match). What was sequenced was peripheral blood. The receptor comes from a man in his 60s with COVID-19, enrolled during active disease. The nucleotide sequence is TGTGCCAGCAGCCCTTCCTCAGGGAACAATCAGCCCCAGCATTTT. This gives the protein CASSPSSGNNQPQHF.